This is a list of T cell receptor beta chains from one sample in a study of blood T cell repertoires in COVID-19. Repertoires were generated with immunoSEQ multiplex PCR, while TCRdb's copy carries only in-frame clones and drops some. This table holds some 61,000 clones, approximately 90% found once. The sequenced sample consisted of peripheral blood. Receptors originate from a man younger than 45 with acute or convalescent COVID-19. The CDR3 runs from the conserved cysteine through the conserved F or W. The D gene is left open where the match is weak. The listing skips clone size in some rows; elsewhere it reads once, few, many or a size class.

d_gene	abundance	v_gene	j_gene	CDR3aa	CDR3nt
-	few	TRBV5-1	TRBJ1-1	CASTPTGPTEAFF	TGCGCCAGCACCCCTACAGGACCCACTGAAGCTTTCTTT
-	-	TRBV6-2/TRBV6-3	TRBJ2-5	CASSYSSDTPYQETQYF	TGTGCCAGCAGTTACTCGAGCGATACCCCGTACCAAGAGACCCAGTACTTC
-	few	TRBV5-4	TRBJ1-3	CASSNRQTSSGNTIYF	TGTGCCAGCAGCAACCGACAAACTTCCTCTGGAAACACCATATATTTT
-	-	TRBV12-3/TRBV12-4	TRBJ2-7	CASKQGPYEQYF	TGTGCCAGCAAACAGGGTCCTTACGAGCAGTACTTC
-	-	TRBV2	TRBJ1-1	CAHRVSNTEAFF	TGTGCCCACAGGGTCTCGAACACTGAAGCTTTCTTT
-	-	TRBV7-9	TRBJ2-1	CASSLVSNDEQFF	TGTGCCAGCAGCTTAGTGAGCAACGATGAGCAGTTCTTC
TRBD1	-	TRBV5-1	TRBJ1-6	CASSSDRELDSPLHF	TGCGCCAGCAGTTCCGACAGGGAGCTTGATTCACCCCTCCACTTT
-	-	TRBV6-5	TRBJ2-3	CASSYLDTQYF	TGTGCCAGCAGTTACCTAGATACGCAGTATTTT
-	once	TRBV7-8	TRBJ2-7	CASSFGEVYEQYF	TGTGCCAGCAGCTTTGGGGAGGTCTACGAGCAGTACTTC
TRBD1	-	TRBV18	TRBJ2-2	CASSMTGANTGELFF	TGTGCCAGCTCTATGACAGGGGCGAACACCGGGGAGCTGTTTTTT
TRBD2	-	TRBV11-3	TRBJ2-7	CASSLRVATGPTSGSYEQYF	TGTGCCAGCAGCTTAAGGGTTGCGACAGGACCGACTAGCGGGTCCTACGAGCAGTACTTC
-	-	TRBV5-1	TRBJ1-2	CASSLTAGAYGYTF	TGCGCCAGCAGCTTGACAGCGGGTGCTTATGGCTACACCTTC
-	-	TRBV29-1	TRBJ1-1	CSAIGTTERAFF	TGCAGCGCCATAGGGACAACGGAGAGAGCTTTCTTT
-	-	TRBV4-1	TRBJ2-7	CASSQQSSDQYEQYF	TGCGCCAGCAGCCAGCAGAGTAGCGATCAGTACGAGCAGTACTTC
-	-	TRBV2	TRBJ1-3	CASSELDTIYF	TGTGCCAGCAGTGAATTAGATACCATATATTTT
TRBD2	-	TRBV4-1	TRBJ2-4	CASSPEPLAGGPVQYF	TGCGCCAGCAGCCCCGAACCTTTAGCGGGAGGGCCGGTTCAGTACTTC
-	-	TRBV19	TRBJ2-1	CASSKRQVNEQFF	TGTGCCAGTAGTAAAAGACAGGTCAATGAGCAGTTCTTC
-	-	TRBV2	TRBJ1-2	CASSGAAGYTF	TGTGCCAGCTCAGGGGCGGCTGGCTACACCTTC
TRBD2	-	TRBV5-1	TRBJ2-3	CASSIAGGTDTQYF	TGCGCCAGCAGCATAGCGGGTGGCACAGATACGCAGTATTTT
-	-	TRBV6-5	TRBJ1-2	CASSFRGGGYTF	TGTGCCAGCAGTTTTAGGGGAGGTGGCTACACCTTC
-	once	TRBV7-3	TRBJ2-3	CASSLFGPGEVSDTQYF	TGTGCCAGCAGCTTATTTGGTCCCGGGGAGGTTTCAGATACGCAGTATTTT
TRBD2	-	TRBV19	TRBJ2-1	CASSPGLAAQFF	TGTGCCAGTAGCCCCGGACTAGCTGCGCAGTTCTTC
-	-	TRBV27	TRBJ2-7	CARRESAYEQYF	TGTGCCAGACGGGAGTCCGCTTACGAGCAGTACTTC
-	-	TRBV7-8	TRBJ1-3	CASSLPGYTIYF	TGTGCCAGCAGCCTCCCGGGTTACACCATATATTTT